Each of the 12 T cell receptor beta chains below was sequenced from the same sample in a study of graft-versus-host responses after intestinal transplantation. Data came from immunoSEQ multiplex PCR; TCRdb stores just in-frame clones and leaves some out. The sample records some 70,000 clones, more than 90% being singletons. Sequencing used bone marrow, obtained less than 750 days after intestinal transplantation. These TCRs come from a human patient who received an intestinal transplant, so some T cells may come from the graft donor.

Concerning this clone itself: At the DNA level, this CDR3 is encoded by other sequences in the same sample as well. The chain is built from TRBV9 and TRBJ2-2; the D is unclear. The CDR3 consists of 12 residues. Germline loops: CDR1 SGDLS, CDR2 YYNGEE. Between the trimmed V and J ends, which lost 2 bases and 5 bases, there was a span of 4 bases. CDR3 coding DNA: TGTGCCAGCAGCGTCGGGACCGGGGAGCTGTTTTTT. This gives the protein CASSVGTGELFF.

The CDR3 here is CASSYLPTEGDDNEQFF. The CDR3 region has the DNA TGTGCCAGCAGCTACCTCCCGACTGAGGGAGACGACAATGAGCAGTTCTTC. The J gene is TRBJ2-1, the V gene TRBV5-5; D is perhaps TRBD2 (5 bases). Germline V CDR1 and CDR2: SGHKS, YYEKEE (reference sequence). Deletions cut 3 bases from V and 5 bases from J, with 21 bases between. The CDR3 covers 17 residues.

In its sample, this clone is medium-sized (0.01 to 0.1%). The CDR3 DNA sequence: TGTGCCAGCATTAAATTGGACCCCCGCCAGCCCCAGCATTTT. Its translation is CASIKLDPRQPQHF. The chain is built from TRBV28 and TRBJ1-5; D is undetermined. The CDR3 runs to 14 residues. Germline V gives CDR1 MDHEN, CDR2 SYDVKM. V was trimmed by 7 bases and J by 7 bases, leaving 17 bases between them.

About this clone itself: Other DNA variants within this sample encode the same CDR3. This chain uses TRBV9 with TRBJ2-7; D gene unclear. The germline gives CDR1 SGDLS, CDR2 YYNGEE. This CDR3 is 13 amino acids long. V was trimmed by 0 bases and J by 3 bases, leaving 7 bases between them. The CDR3 reads CASSVEVGYEQYF. Here the CDR3 DNA reads TGTGCCAGCAGCGTAGAGGTTGGCTACGAGCAGTACTTC.

The CDR3 loop reads CASSSLIKGANSPLHF. The CDR3 DNA reads as TGTGCCAGCAGCTCCCTGATTAAGGGGGCAAATTCACCCCTCCACTTT. The chain couples TRBV13 to TRBJ1-6; 7 bases are a match to TRBD1. CDR3 size: 16 residues. The junction had 10 bases not matched to a gene; V was cut back by 4 bases and J by 7 bases. CDR1 and CDR2 from the germline V gene are PRHDT and FYEKMQ (reference sequence).

The chain combines TRBV25-1 with TRBJ2-5; 7 bases agree with TRBD1. The CDR3 spans 16 residues. The trim removed 2 bases at V and 5 bases at J, leaving 11 bases unmatched. Germline CDR1 reads MGHDK; CDR2 reads SYGVNS. CDR3 sequence: CASSEPRQGARETQYF. The CDR3 nucleotides read TGTGCCAGCAGTGAACCCCGACAGGGAGCCCGGGAGACCCAGTACTTC.

The chain links TRBV28 to TRBJ1-6; D possibly corresponds to TRBD1 (6 bases). In germline, CDR1 is MDHEN, CDR2 SYDVKM. The CDR3 runs to 15 residues. Trimming removed 3 bases at V and 10 bases at J, with 16 bases between. Here the CDR3 reads CASSLGLAGESPLHF. As DNA, the CDR3 is TGTGCCAGCAGTTTGGGTTTGGCAGGGGAATCACCCCTCCACTTT.

The chain links TRBV5-1 to TRBJ2-7; TRBD1 matches at 10 bases. The germline V gene has CDR1 SGHRS and CDR2 YFSETQ. CDR3 length equals 15 residues. The V segment lost 3 bases and the J segment 3 bases; nucleotides outside the gene matches: 6. The CDR3 nucleotides are TGCGCCAGCAGCTCGCCGGGACAGGGGTTCTACGAGCAGTACTTC. It encodes CASSSPGQGFYEQYF.

This clone has a single count. The chain recombines TRBV5-1 with TRBJ1-4; D call uncertain. CDR3 length: 14 amino acids. Germline V CDR1 and CDR2: SGHRS, YFSETQ. V shed 0 bases and J shed 7 bases, with 10 bases lying between them. The CDR3 DNA reads as TGCGCCAGCAGCTTGGCCCCGCAGTCTGAAAAACTGTTTTTT. Its translation is CASSLAPQSEKLFF.

This chain connects TRBV7-3 to TRBJ2-1, with D possibly TRBD1 on 6 matching bases. Germline-derived CDR1 and CDR2 are SGHTA and FQGTGA. This CDR3 comprises 14 residues. The V end lost 5 bases, the J end lost 7 bases, and 15 bases lay between the germline ends. CDR3 sequence reads: CASSAQGSGNEQFF. CDR3 DNA sequence: TGTGCCAGCAGCGCGCAGGGGTCGGGTAATGAGCAGTTCTTC.

This clone has just a few counts. The V and J genes are TRBV6-4 and TRBJ2-3, with 13 bases matching TRBD2. V shed 4 bases, J shed 4 bases, and the junction held 5 bases outside the gene matches. Germline-derived CDR1 and CDR2 are MRHNA and SNTAGT. The CDR3 runs 16 residues. Written as DNA, the CDR3 is TGTGCCAGCAGTGCCTCCGGGACTAGCGGGGCAGATACGCAGTATTTT. Protein sequence: CASSASGTSGADTQYF.

This clone was detected only a few times. J is TRBJ2-5 and V is TRBV5-6, with D hard to call. V lost 2 bases and J lost 5, with 16 bases in between. Germline CDR1 and CDR2: SGHDT and YYEEEE. CDR3 length: 15 residues. The CDR3, as DNA: TGTGCCAGCAGCTTTCTTGAAGGGATGTGGGAGACCCAGTACTTC. Protein: CASSFLEGMWETQYF.